This T cell receptor (beta chain) originates from a study of human T cells and chemical hapten exposure. Overall study context: The sensitizing agent was 2% DPC, placed on roughly 2 cm by roughly 2 cm of upper inner arm skin.

Study-wide results and caveats: Compared to controls, expanded TCRs made significantly more large clusters of similar CDR3s.

V shed 5 bases and J 0 bases; nucleotides not matched to a gene: 10. This CDR3 contains 18 residues. From the RACE reads, TCRdb called clonotypes with MiXCR, one entry per CDR3 protein. The profile shows around 380,000 distinct CDR3 sequences, roughly 4.8% of them singletons. This clonotype was counted ten times or more. Its target is not known. Time point noted: patch test 1, 2 weeks after DPC sensitization. Treatment: therapeutic diphenylcyclopropenone sensitization with weekly scalp DPC. The source was whole blood, collected in connection with sensitization to the hapten diphenylcyclopropenone (DPC). The V gene is TRBV12-3 or TRBV12-4, the J gene TRBJ2-1; 10 positions agree with TRBD2. This receptor was identified in a woman aged 50 to 65 with alopecia areata. Some clones in this sample may be carry-over from other donors' samples. The CDR3 DNA reads TGTGCCAGCAGTCCACCTCGACTAGCGGGCTTCTCCTACAATGAGCAGTTCTTC. Amino acids: CASSPPRLAGFSYNEQFF.